This T cell receptor (beta chain) was retrieved from a study of T cell responses to AZD1222 COVID-19 vaccine. Study conclusions and caveats: The study identified only five to seven AZD1222 recipients as seropositive at baseline. Spike-specific TCR breadth and depth rose after two AZD1222 doses. Only after the peak T cell response were repertoires sampled.

Germline CDR1 reads KGHSH; CDR2 reads LQKENI. The CDR3 covers 14 residues. V trimming: 8 bases; J trimming: 1 base; junction bases outside the gene matches: 5. Generated by immunoSEQ multiplex PCR, the TCRdb table keeps only in-frame clones and is missing some. This repertoire shows approximately 92,000 clones, about 90% found once; its top ten account for roughly 7.5%. Points on this clone: Its antigen is as yet unknown.

The chain couples TRBV18 to TRBJ2-3, with TRBD2 identical over 8 bases. The TCR originated in an adult in good health. The sample here was peripheral blood, taken on day 0 of AZD1222 vaccination. The CDR3 DNA reads as TGTGCCAGCGGAGCGGGGGACCGCACAGATACGCAGTATTTT. Its protein product is CASGAGDRTDTQYF.